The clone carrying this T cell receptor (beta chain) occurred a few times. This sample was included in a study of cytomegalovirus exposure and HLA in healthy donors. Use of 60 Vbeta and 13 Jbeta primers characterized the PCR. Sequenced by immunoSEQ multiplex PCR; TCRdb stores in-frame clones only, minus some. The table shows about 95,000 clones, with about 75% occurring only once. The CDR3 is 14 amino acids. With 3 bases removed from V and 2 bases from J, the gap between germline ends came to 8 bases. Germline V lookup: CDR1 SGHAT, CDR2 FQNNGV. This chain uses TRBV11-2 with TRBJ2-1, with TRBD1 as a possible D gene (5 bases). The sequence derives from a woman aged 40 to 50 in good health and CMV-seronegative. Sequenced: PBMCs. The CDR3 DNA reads TGTGCCAGCAGCTTTCTACAGGCCTACAATGAGCAGTTCTTC. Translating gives CASSFLQAYNEQFF.